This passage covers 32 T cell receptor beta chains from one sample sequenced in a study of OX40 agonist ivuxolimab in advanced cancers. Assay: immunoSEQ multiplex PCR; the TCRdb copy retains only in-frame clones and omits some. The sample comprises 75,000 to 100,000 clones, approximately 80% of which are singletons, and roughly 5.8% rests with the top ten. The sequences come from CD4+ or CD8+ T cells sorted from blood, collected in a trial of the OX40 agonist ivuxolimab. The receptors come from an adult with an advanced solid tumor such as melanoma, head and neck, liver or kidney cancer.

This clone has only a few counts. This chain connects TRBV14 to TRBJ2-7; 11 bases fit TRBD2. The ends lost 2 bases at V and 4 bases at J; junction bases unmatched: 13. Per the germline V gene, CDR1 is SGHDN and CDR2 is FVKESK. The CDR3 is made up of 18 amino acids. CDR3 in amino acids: CASSQPNPIAGGRYEQYF. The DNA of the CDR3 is TGTGCCAGCAGCCAACCAAACCCCATAGCGGGGGGGCGATACGAGCAGTACTTC.

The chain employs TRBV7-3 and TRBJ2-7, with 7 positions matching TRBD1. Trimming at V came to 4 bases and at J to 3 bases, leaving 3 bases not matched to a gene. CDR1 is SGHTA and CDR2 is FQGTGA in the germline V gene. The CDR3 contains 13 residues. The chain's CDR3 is CASSYNRGYEQYF. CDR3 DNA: TGTGCCAGCAGCTATAACAGGGGCTACGAGCAGTACTTC.

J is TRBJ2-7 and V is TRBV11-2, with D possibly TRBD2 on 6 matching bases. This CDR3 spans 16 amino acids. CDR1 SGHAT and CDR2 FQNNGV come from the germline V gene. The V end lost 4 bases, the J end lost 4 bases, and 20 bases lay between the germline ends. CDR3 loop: CASSSPGVYALYEQYF. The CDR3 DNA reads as TGTGCCAGCAGCTCACCGGGAGTTTACGCCTTATACGAGCAGTACTTC.

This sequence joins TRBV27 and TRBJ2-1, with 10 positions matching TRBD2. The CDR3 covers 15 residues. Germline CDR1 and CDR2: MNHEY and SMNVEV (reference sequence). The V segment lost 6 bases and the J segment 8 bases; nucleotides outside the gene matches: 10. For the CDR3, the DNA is TGTGCCAGCAGCTTAGCGGGGGGATCTTGGGATGAGCAGTTCTTC. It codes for CASSLAGGSWDEQFF.

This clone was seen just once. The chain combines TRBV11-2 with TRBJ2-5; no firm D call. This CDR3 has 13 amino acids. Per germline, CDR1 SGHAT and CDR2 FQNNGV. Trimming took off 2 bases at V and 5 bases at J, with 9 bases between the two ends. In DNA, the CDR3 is TGTGCCAGCAGCTTATACGACGCGGAGACCCAGTACTTC. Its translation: CASSLYDAETQYF.

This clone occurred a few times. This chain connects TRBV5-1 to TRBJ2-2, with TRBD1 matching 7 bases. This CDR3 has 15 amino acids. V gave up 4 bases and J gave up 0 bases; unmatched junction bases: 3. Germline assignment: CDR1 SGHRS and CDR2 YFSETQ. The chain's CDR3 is CASSADRANTGELFF. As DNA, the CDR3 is TGCGCCAGCAGCGCAGACAGGGCGAACACCGGGGAGCTGTTTTTT.

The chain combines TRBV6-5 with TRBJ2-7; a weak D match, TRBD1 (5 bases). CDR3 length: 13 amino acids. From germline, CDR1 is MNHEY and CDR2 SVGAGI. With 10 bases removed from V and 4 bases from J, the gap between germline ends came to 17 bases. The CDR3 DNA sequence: TGTGCCACCAGGGCCCTCGGATTTTACGAGCAGTACTTC. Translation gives CATRALGFYEQYF.

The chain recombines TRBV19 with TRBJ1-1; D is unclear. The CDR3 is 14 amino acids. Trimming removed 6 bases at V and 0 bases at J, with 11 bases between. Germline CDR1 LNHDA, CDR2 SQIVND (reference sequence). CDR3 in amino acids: CASRTMEMNTEAFF. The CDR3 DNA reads TGTGCCAGTAGGACCATGGAAATGAACACTGAAGCTTTCTTT.

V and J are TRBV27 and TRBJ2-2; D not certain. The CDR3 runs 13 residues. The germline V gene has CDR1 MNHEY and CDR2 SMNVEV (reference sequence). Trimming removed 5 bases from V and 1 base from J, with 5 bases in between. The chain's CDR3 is CASSEQNTGELFF. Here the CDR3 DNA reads TGTGCCAGCAGTGAACAGAACACCGGGGAGCTGTTTTTT.

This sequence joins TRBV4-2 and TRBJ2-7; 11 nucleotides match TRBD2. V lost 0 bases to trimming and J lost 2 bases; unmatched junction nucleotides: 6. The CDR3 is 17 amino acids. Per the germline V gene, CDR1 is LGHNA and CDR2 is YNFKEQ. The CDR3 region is CASSQEGGGLAAYEQYF. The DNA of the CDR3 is TGTGCCAGCAGCCAAGAGGGCGGGGGACTAGCGGCCTACGAGCAGTACTTC.

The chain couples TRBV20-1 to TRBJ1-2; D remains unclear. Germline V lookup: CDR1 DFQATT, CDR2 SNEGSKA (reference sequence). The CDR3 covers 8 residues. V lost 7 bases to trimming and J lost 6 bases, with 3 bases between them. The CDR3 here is CSEDGYTF. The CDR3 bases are TGCAGTGAGGATGGCTACACCTTC.

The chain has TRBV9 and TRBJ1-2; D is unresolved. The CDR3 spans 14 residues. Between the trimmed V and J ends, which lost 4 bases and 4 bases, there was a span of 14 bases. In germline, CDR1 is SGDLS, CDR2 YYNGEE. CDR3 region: CASSPKAPGYGYTF. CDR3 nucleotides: TGTGCCAGCAGCCCCAAGGCGCCGGGCTATGGCTACACCTTC.

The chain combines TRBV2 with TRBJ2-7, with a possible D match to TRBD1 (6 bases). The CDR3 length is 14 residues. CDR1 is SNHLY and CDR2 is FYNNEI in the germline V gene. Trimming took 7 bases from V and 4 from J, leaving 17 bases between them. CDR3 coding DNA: TGTGCCAGCACCGACGGACAGATGATGTACGAGCAGTACTTC. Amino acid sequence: CASTDGQMMYEQYF.

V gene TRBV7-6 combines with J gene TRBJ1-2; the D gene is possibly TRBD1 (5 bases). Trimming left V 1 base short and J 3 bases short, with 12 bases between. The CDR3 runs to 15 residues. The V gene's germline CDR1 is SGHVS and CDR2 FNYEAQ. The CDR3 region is CASSLGLGGDYGYTF. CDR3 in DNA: TGTGCCAGCAGCTTAGGGCTGGGAGGGGACTATGGCTACACCTTC.

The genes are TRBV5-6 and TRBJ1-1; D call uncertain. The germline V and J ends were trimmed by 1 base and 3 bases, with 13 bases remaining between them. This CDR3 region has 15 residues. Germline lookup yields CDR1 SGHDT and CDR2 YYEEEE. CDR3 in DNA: TGTGCCAGCAGCTTGATCTATAGGGCGTACACTGAAGCTTTCTTT. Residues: CASSLIYRAYTEAFF.

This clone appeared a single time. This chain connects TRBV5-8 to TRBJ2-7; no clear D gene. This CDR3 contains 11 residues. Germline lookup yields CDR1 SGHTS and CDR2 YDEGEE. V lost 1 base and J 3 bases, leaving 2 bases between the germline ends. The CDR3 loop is CASSLIYEQYF. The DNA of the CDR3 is TGTGCCAGCAGCTTGATCTACGAGCAGTACTTC.

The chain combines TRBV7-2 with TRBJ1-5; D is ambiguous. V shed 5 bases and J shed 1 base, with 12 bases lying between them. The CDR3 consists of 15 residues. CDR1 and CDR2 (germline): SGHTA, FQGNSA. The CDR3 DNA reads TGTGCCAGCAGCCTGACCAGAGGAAGCAATCAGCCCCAGCATTTT. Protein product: CASSLTRGSNQPQHF.

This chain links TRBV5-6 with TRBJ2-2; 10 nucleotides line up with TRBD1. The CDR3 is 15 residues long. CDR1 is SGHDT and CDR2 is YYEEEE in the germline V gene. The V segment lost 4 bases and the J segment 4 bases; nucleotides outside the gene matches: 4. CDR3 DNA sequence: TGTGCCAGCAGCGGGACAGGGGTGAGCACCGGGGAGCTGTTTTTT. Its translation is CASSGTGVSTGELFF.

CDR3: CASSSSRGYNEQFF. The DNA for the CDR3 is TGTGCCAGCAGCTCCTCAAGAGGGTACAATGAGCAGTTCTTC. V is TRBV7-2 and J is TRBJ2-1, with D possibly TRBD2 on 5 matching bases. Germline CDR1 reads SGHTA; CDR2 reads FQGNSA. Trimming shortened V by 4 bases and J by 4 bases, and 11 bases separated the two germline ends. The CDR3 totals 14 residues.

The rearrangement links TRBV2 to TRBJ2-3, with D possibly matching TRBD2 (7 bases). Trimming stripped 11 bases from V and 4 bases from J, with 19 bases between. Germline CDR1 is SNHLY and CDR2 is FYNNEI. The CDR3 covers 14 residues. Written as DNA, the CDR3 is TGTGCCGGCGAGGGGGAGGGCCCCCCAGATACGCAGTATTTT. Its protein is CAGEGEGPPDTQYF.

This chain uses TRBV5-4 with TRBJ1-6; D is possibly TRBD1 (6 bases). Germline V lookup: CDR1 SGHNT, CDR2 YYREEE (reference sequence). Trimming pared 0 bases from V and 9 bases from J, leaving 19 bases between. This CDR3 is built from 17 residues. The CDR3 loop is CASSLAAGQGMGSPLHF. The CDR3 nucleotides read TGTGCCAGCAGCTTGGCCGCGGGCCAGGGGATGGGTTCACCCCTCCACTTT.

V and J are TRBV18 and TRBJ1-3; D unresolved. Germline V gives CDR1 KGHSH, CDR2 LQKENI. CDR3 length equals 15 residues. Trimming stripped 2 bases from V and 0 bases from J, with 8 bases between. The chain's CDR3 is CASSPIRDSGNTIYF. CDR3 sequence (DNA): TGTGCCAGCTCACCAATCCGGGACTCTGGAAACACCATATATTTT.

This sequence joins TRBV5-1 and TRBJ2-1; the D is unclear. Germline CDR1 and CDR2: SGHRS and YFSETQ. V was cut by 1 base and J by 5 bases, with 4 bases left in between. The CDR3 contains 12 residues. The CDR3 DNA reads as TGCGCCAGCAGCTTGTGGGACAATGAGCAGTTCTTC. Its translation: CASSLWDNEQFF.

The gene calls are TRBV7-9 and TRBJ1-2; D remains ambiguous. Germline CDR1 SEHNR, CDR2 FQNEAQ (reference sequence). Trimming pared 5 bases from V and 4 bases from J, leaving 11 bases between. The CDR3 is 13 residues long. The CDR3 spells CASSIDTFYGYTF. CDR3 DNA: TGTGCCAGCAGCATAGACACCTTCTATGGCTACACCTTC.

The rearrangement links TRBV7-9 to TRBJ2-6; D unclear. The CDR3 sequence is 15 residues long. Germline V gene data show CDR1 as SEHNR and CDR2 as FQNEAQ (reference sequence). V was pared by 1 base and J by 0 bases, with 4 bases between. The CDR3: CASSLGDSGANVLTF. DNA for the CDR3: TGTGCCAGCAGCTTAGGGGACTCTGGGGCCAACGTCCTGACTTTC.

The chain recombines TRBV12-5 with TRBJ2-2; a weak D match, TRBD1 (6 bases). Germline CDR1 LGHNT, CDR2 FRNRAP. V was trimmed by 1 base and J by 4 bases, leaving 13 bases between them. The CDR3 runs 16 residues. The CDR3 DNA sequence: TGTGCTAGTGGTTTGGGTTGGACAGCCATCACCGGGGAGCTGTTTTTT. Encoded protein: CASGLGWTAITGELFF.

The CDR3: CASGLGPGLADDSPYF. CDR3 DNA sequence: TGTGCTAGTGGTTTGGGGCCGGGACTAGCGGACGACAGCCCGTACTTC. The chain links TRBV12-5 to TRBJ2-7, with TRBD2 matching over 11 bases. Germline assignment: CDR1 LGHNT and CDR2 FRNRAP. The CDR3 runs to 16 residues. The V gene end was trimmed by 1 base and the J gene end by 12 bases; junction bases not matched to a gene: 14.

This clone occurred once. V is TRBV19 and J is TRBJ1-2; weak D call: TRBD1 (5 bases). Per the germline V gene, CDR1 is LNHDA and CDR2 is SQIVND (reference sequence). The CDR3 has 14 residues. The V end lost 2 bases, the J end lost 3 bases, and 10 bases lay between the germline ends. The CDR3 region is CASSIRGRDYGYTF. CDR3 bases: TGTGCCAGTAGTATAAGGGGCAGAGACTATGGCTACACCTTC.

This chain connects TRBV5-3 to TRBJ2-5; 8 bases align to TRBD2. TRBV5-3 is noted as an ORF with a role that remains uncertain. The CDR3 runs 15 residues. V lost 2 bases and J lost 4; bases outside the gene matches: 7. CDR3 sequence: CARSLWREVAETQYF. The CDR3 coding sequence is TGTGCCAGAAGCTTATGGCGGGAGGTGGCAGAGACCCAGTACTTC.

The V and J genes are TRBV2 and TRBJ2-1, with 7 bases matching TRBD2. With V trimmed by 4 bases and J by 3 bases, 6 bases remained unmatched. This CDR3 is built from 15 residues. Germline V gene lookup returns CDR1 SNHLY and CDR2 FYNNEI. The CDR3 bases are TGTGCCAGCAGTGTGAGAGGGACTATCTACAATGAGCAGTTCTTC. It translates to CASSVRGTIYNEQFF. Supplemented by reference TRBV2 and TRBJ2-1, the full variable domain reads EPEVTQTPSHQVTQMGQEVILRCVPISNHLYFYWYRQILGQKVEFLVSFYNNEISEKSEIFDDQFSVERPDGSNFTLKIRSTKLEDSAMYFCASSVRGTIYNEQFFGPGTRLTVL.

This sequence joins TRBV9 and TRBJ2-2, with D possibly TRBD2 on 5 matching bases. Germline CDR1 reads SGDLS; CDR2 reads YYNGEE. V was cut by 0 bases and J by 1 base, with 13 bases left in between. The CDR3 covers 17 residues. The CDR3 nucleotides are TGTGCCAGCAGCGTAGGGCGGCTAGCAAAGAACACCGGGGAGCTGTTTTTT. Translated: CASSVGRLAKNTGELFF.

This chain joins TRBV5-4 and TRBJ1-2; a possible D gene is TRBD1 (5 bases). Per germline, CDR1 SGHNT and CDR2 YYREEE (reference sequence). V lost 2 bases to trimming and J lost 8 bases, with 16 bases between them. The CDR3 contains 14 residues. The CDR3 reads CASSFTGIPGGYTF. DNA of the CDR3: TGTGCCAGCAGCTTCACAGGTATCCCAGGCGGCTACACCTTC.